This entry is about one T cell receptor beta chain. These data belong to a study of blood T cell repertoires in COVID-19. Study overall: Both acute and convalescent COVID-19 samples were obtained from the United States, Italy and Spain. In each case, the material was cDNA or gDNA derived from T cells, B-cell-depleted T cells, or PBMCs.

The germline V gene encodes CDR1 MDHEN and CDR2 SYDVKM. V dropped 0 bases and J dropped 9 bases, with 15 bases sitting between them. CDR3 length: 15 amino acids. Methods used by the authors: Nucleated cell number was recorded as an estimate derived from reference gene primer amplification. This table comes from immunoSEQ multiplex PCR, and its TCRdb copy is limited to in-frame clones, with some not included. That table furnishes V, J and clone size, whereas the DNA furnished D and trimming. The sample consists of 65,000 to 70,000 clones, about 90% of them appearing once. The sequencing sample was made of peripheral blood. The clonotype was recovered from a human donor with active COVID-19. The donor label of this sample is uncertain. The chain has TRBV28 and TRBJ2-1; TRBD1 is a possible D gene (5 bases). CDR3 region: CASSLWLQDQGEQFF. CDR3 DNA sequence: TGTGCCAGCAGTTTATGGCTTCAGGATCAGGGTGAGCAGTTCTTC.